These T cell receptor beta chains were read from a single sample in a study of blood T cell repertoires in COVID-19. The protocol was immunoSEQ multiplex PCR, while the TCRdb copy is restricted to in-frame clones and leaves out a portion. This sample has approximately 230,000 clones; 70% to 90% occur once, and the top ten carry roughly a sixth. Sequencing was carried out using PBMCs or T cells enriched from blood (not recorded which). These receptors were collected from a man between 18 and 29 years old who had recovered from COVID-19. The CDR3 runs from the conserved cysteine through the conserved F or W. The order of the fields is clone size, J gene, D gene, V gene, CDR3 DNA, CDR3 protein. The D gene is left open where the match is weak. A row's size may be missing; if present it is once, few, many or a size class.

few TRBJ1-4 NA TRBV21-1 TGTGCCAGCAGACTAAGAGGCGCCGCAACTAATGAAAAACTGTTTTTT CASRLRGAATNEKLFF
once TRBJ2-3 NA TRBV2 TGTGCCAGCATGAGCGGGCTGAGCACAGATACGCAGTATTTT CASMSGLSTDTQYF
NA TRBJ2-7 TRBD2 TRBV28 TGTGCCAGCAGTCCATTGACTAGCGTTTCCTACGAGCAGTACTTC CASSPLTSVSYEQYF
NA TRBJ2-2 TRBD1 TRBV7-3 TGTGCCAGCAGCTCTCAACAGGGGGACGCCGGGGAGCTGTTTTTT CASSSQQGDAGELFF
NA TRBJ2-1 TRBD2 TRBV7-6 TGTGCCAGCAGCTCCCGAGGGGTAGCGGGAGGGGGGGATGAGCAGTTCTTC CASSSRGVAGGGDEQFF
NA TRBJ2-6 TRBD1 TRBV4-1 TGCGCCAGCAGCCAACGAACAGGGGAAAGCTCTGGGGCCAACGTCCTGACTTTC CASSQRTGESSGANVLTF
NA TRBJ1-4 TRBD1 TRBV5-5 TGTGCCAGCAGCTACACCGGGACAGGTGCTGAAAAACTGTTTTTT CASSYTGTGAEKLFF
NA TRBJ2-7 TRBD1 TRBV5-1 TGCGCCAGCAGCCCTGGGACAGGGGTGATCTACGAGCAGTACTTC CASSPGTGVIYEQYF
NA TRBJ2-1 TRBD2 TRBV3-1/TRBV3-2 TGTGCCAGCAGCCAAGTGAGGACTAGCGCGTACAATGAGCAGTTCTTC CASSQVRTSAYNEQFF
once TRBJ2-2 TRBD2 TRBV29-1 TGCAGCGTTGGAACTAGCGGGAGGGCCGGGGAGCTGTTTTTT CSVGTSGRAGELFF
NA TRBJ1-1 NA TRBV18 TGTGCCAGCTCACCGGGGGCATCGAACACTGAAGCTTTCTTT CASSPGASNTEAFF
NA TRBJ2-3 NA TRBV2 TGTGCCAGCAGTGATCGGGGATCCACAGATACGCAGTATTTT CASSDRGSTDTQYF
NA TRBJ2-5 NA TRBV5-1 TGCGCCAGCAGCGTGGACTCAGAGACCCAGTACTTC CASSVDSETQYF
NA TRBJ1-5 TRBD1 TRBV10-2 TGCGCCAGCAGCGAAACACAGGGGGCGATTCAGCCCCAGCATTTT CASSETQGAIQPQHF
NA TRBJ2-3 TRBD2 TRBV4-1 TGCGCCAGCAGCCGGCCTGGGTTGCGGGGGGACACAGATACGCAGTATTTT CASSRPGLRGDTDTQYF
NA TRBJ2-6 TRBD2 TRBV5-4 TGTGCCAGCAGTGCTAGCGGGAGTACCGGGGCCAACGTCCTGACTTTC CASSASGSTGANVLTF